This T cell receptor (beta chain) came from a study of T cell repertoires in cytomegalovirus infection. TCRdb independently ran MiXCR on the reads; one entry per CDR3 protein. The sample lists about 310,000 distinct CDR3 sequences, around 9.1% occurring once. The CDR3 totals 12 residues. The V gene's germline CDR1 is MNHEY and CDR2 SVGEGT. This clonotype was observed many times. This clonotype was sampled from a human donor in good health (CMV status not recorded). Some clones in this sample may be carry-over from other donors' samples. V gene TRBV6-2 or TRBV6-3 combines with J gene TRBJ2-1; TRBD1 matches at 10 bases. The material sequenced was PBMCs. In DNA form, the CDR3 reads TGTGGGACAGGGGGAGGTTACAATGAGCAGTTCTTC. Protein sequence: CGTGGGYNEQFF.